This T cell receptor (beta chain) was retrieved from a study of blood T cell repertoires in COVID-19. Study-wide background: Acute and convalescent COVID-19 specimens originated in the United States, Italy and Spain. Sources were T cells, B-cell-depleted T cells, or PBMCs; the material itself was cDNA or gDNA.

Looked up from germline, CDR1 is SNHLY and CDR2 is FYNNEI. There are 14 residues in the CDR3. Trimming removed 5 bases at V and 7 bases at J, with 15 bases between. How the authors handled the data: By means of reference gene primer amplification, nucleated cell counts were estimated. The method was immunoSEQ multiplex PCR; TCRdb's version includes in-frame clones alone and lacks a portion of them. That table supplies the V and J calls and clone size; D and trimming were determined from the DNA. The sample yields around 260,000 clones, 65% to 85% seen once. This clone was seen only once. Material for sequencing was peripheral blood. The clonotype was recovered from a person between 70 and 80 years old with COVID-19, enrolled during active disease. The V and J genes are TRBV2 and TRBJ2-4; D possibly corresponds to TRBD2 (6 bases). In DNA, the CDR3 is TGTGCCAGCAGTCTTTCTAATGGGGGGAACATTCAGTACTTC. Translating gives CASSLSNGGNIQYF. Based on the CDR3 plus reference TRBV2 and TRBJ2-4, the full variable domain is EPEVTQTPSHQVTQMGQEVILRCVPISNHLYFYWYRQILGQKVEFLVSFYNNEISEKSEIFDDQFSVERPDGSNFTLKIRSTKLEDSAMYFCASSLSNGGNIQYFGAGTRLSVL.